This entry lists 27 T cell receptor beta chains sequenced from one sample in a study of T-cell memory formation after mild COVID-19. TCRdb used MiXCR to reprocess the 5' RACE reads, holding one entry per CDR3 protein. The table has around 300,000 distinct CDR3 sequences, over 15% seen once. The sample was PBMCs or a T cell subset sorted from them (not recorded which). The receptors were gathered from a man younger than 35 who had mild COVID-19 (a few samples of this study predate the infection). Cell type and time point are not known.

This clonotype was picked up a small number of times. This chain uses TRBV4-1 with TRBJ2-5, with 10 bases that match TRBD1. Unmatched junction bases numbered 5, after V lost 2 bases and J lost 2 bases. Germline V lookup: CDR1 MGHRA, CDR2 YSYEKL. This CDR3 is 16 amino acids long. The CDR3: CASSQPGQGRQETQYF. CDR3 nucleotide sequence: TGCGCCAGCAGCCAACCGGGACAGGGGCGACAAGAGACCCAGTACTTC.

This clonotype has a single count. The chain links TRBV20-1 to TRBJ2-2; D gene unclear. Germline V gene sequence: CDR1 DFQATT, CDR2 SNEGSKA (reference sequence). The V gene lost 6 bases and the J gene lost 3 bases, with 14 bases spanning the gap. CDR3 length: 14 amino acids. The CDR3 DNA is TGCAGTGCCCCACGCGGCAGTTACACCGGGGAGCTGTTTTTT. It codes for CSAPRGSYTGELFF.

The rearrangement joins TRBV5-5 to TRBJ1-2; no clear D gene. This CDR3 comprises 16 residues. Germline CDR1 reads SGHKS; CDR2 reads YYEKEE (reference sequence). V dropped 4 bases and J dropped 0 bases, with 16 bases sitting between them. The DNA for the CDR3 is TGTGCCAGCAGCAAAAGGAGGGAAGGATCTAACTATGGCTACACCTTC. It is translated as CASSKRREGSNYGYTF.

The rearrangement joins TRBV6-2 or TRBV6-3 to TRBJ1-5, with D unclear. Trimming stripped 2 bases from V and 5 bases from J, with 13 bases between. CDR3 length equals 15 residues. Germline loops: CDR1 MNHEY, CDR2 SVGEGT. The chain's CDR3 is CASSYGVTLDQPQHF. CDR3 in DNA: TGTGCCAGCAGTTACGGAGTAACTTTGGATCAGCCCCAGCATTTT.

The chain is built from TRBV3-1 and TRBJ2-1; D is undetermined. The CDR3 has 13 amino acids. Trimming cost V 5 bases and J 15 bases, with 20 bases left between them. CDR1 and CDR2 from the germline V gene are LGHDT and YNNKEL (reference sequence). Here the CDR3 DNA reads TGTGCCAGCAGCGAGCGTCGGGCAACCGAGATGTTCTTC. Residues: CASSERRATEMFF.

Only a few counts were recorded for this clonotype. Here the CDR3 DNA reads TGCGCCAGCAGCCAACAGGTTAGCTACGAGCAGTACTTC. This codes for CASSQQVSYEQYF. The chain has TRBV4-3 and TRBJ2-7, with D uncertain. Germline V gene lookup returns CDR1 LGHNA and CDR2 YSLEER. Deletions cut 2 bases from V and 3 bases from J, with 8 bases between. This CDR3 spans 13 amino acids.

This clonotype came up many times. The rearrangement joins TRBV20-1 to TRBJ2-6; unclear D gene. The CDR3 extends over 14 amino acids. The V gene's germline CDR1 is DFQATT and CDR2 SNEGSKA (reference sequence). The V and J ends lost 6 bases and 0 bases respectively, with 9 bases between them. Written as DNA, the CDR3 is TGCAGTGCCCCAGAGACCTCTGGGGCCAACGTCCTGACTTTC. Translating gives CSAPETSGANVLTF.

This clonotype was seen a handful of times. The chain employs TRBV6-5 and TRBJ1-2; D is ambiguous. The CDR3 covers 12 residues. CDR1 is MNHEY and CDR2 is SVGAGI in the germline V gene. Trimming took 8 bases from V and 4 from J, leaving 11 bases between them. CDR3 nucleotides: TGTGCCAGCGTCCACCCAGGCTATGGCTACACCTTC. Translating it yields CASVHPGYGYTF.

The chain combines TRBV20-1 with TRBJ2-4, with D possibly TRBD1 on 6 matching bases. Germline CDR1 is DFQATT and CDR2 is SNEGSKA (reference sequence). The germline V and J ends were trimmed by 1 base and 3 bases, with 16 bases remaining between them. This CDR3 comprises 16 residues. The CDR3 spells CSARVWGREVKNIQYF. In DNA, the CDR3 is TGCAGTGCTAGAGTGTGGGGGCGCGAGGTCAAAAACATTCAGTACTTC.

The rearrangement joins TRBV29-1 to TRBJ1-2; D is unresolved. There are 11 residues in the CDR3. Trimming took 3 bases from V and 7 from J, leaving 9 bases between them. The germline V gene has CDR1 SQVTM and CDR2 ANQGSEA. CDR3 protein: CSVERDSGYTF. The CDR3 nucleotides are TGCAGCGTTGAGAGGGATTCTGGCTACACCTTC.

The table lists this clonotype with a few counts. The chain is built from TRBV4-1 and TRBJ2-6; D ambiguous. The CDR3 sequence is 18 residues long. V dropped 0 bases and J dropped 3 bases, with 15 bases sitting between them. Germline V gives CDR1 MGHRA, CDR2 YSYEKL. The CDR3 coding sequence is TGCGCCAGCAGCCAAGACCCCGTGATAGCAAGTGGGGCCAACGTCCTGACTTTC. Translation: CASSQDPVIASGANVLTF.

The rearrangement joins TRBV4-3 to TRBJ2-7, with TRBD2 identical over 8 bases. The CDR3 runs to 17 residues. Trimming cost V 1 base and J 0 bases; bases outside gene matches: 8. From germline, CDR1 is LGHNA and CDR2 YSLEER. CDR3 loop: CASSQGGLADSSYEQYV. The CDR3 DNA reads TGCGCCAGCAGCCAAGGTGGACTAGCCGACAGCTCCTACGAGCAGTACGTC.

The V call is TRBV6-5, the J call TRBJ1-2; D remains unclear. Trimming left V 1 base short and J 0 bases short, with 9 bases between. Germline CDR1 and CDR2: MNHEY and SVGAGI. CDR3 length: 15 residues. The CDR3 bases are TGTGCCAGCAGTTACTACGTTGGGGCTAACTATGGCTACACCTTC. Encoded protein: CASSYYVGANYGYTF.

V is TRBV11-2 and J is TRBJ2-7; 8 positions match TRBD1. The J segment lost 0 bases and the V segment lost 5 bases, leaving 9 bases of the junction unmatched. The CDR3 has 16 residues. The V gene's germline CDR1 is SGHAT and CDR2 FQNNGV. CDR3 coding DNA: TGTGCCAGCAGCCAAATAGGGGGGACAGGCTCCTACGAGCAGTACTTC. Protein product: CASSQIGGTGSYEQYF.

V is TRBV4-1 and J is TRBJ2-3, with D possibly TRBD1 on 5 matching bases. Trimming shortened V by 0 bases and J by 10 bases, and 11 bases separated the two germline ends. CDR3 size: 13 residues. The germline V gene encodes CDR1 MGHRA and CDR2 YSYEKL. The CDR3 nucleotides read TGCGCCAGCAGCCAAGATATATGGGGCCCGCAGTATTTT. Its protein product is CASSQDIWGPQYF.

The sample holds one count of this clonotype. This chain joins TRBV12-5 and TRBJ1-1; D is perhaps TRBD1 (6 bases). The V gene's germline CDR1 is LGHNT and CDR2 FRNRAP. V gave up 3 bases and J gave up 10 bases, with 9 bases separating them. The CDR3 spans 11 residues. The CDR3 DNA is TGTGCTAGTGGTTTTTCAGGGGCAGCTTTCTTT. Its protein product is CASGFSGAAFF.

J is TRBJ1-3 and V is TRBV15, with D uncertain. The CDR3 is 15 residues long. The V gene lost 5 bases and the J gene lost 1 base, with 12 bases spanning the gap. Per the germline V gene, CDR1 is LNHNV and CDR2 is YYDKDF (reference sequence). The chain's CDR3 is CATSPRWGSGNTIYF. The CDR3 DNA is TGTGCCACCAGCCCTAGGTGGGGATCTGGAAACACCATATATTTT.

The V and J genes are TRBV12-3 or TRBV12-4 and TRBJ2-3, with D hard to call. Trimming stripped 3 bases from V and 10 bases from J, with 8 bases between. The CDR3 length is 11 residues. CDR3 amino acids: CASSFGPSQYF. Here the CDR3 DNA reads TGTGCCAGCAGTTTCGGTCCCTCGCAGTATTTT.

The chain recombines TRBV23-1 with TRBJ2-2; no clear D gene. Being an ORF, TRBV23-1 has a function that is uncertain. The CDR3 runs 12 residues. Trimming cost V 6 bases and J 6 bases, with 8 bases left between them. Here the CDR3 reads CASSRRSGELFF. CDR3 coding DNA: TGCGCCAGCAGCCGACGATCCGGGGAGCTGTTTTTT.

This clonotype has a handful of counts. The chain uses TRBV5-1 and TRBJ1-5; D is possibly TRBD1 (5 bases). Germline V gene lookup returns CDR1 SGHRS and CDR2 YFSETQ. The CDR3 is 13 residues long. V was cut by 4 bases and J by 6 bases, with 11 bases left in between. Written as DNA, the CDR3 is TGCGCCAGCAGCGGGGACCCCAGTCAGCCCCAGCATTTT. It specifies CASSGDPSQPQHF. The complete variable domain, with remaining parts taken from reference TRBV5-1 and TRBJ1-5, reads KAGVTQTPRYLIKTRGQQVTLSCSPISGHRSVSWYQQTPGQGLQFLFEYFSETQRNKGNFPGRFSGRQFSNSRSEMNVSTLELGDSALYLCASSGDPSQPQHFGDGTRLSIL.

The rearrangement links TRBV7-8 to TRBJ1-2; 9 bases agree with TRBD1. The CDR3 sequence is 18 residues long. J gave up 0 bases and V 5 bases, and 13 bases lay outside the gene matches. Germline V lookup: CDR1 SGHVS, CDR2 FQNEAQ. DNA for the CDR3: TGTGCCAGCAGCACCCGAACGGGGACAGGGAGTACTAACTATGGCTACACCTTC. Translated: CASSTRTGTGSTNYGYTF.

V is TRBV6-1 and J is TRBJ2-1, with TRBD2 identical over 7 bases. This CDR3 contains 16 residues. V shed 3 bases and J 8 bases; nucleotides not matched to a gene: 13. Germline CDR1 MNHNS, CDR2 SASEGT. The CDR3 is CASSDPPASGGDEQFF. The CDR3 bases are TGTGCCAGCAGTGACCCTCCGGCTAGCGGAGGGGATGAGCAGTTCTTC.

This clonotype showed up just a few times. The chain combines TRBV20-1 with TRBJ1-2; D is unclear. CDR1 DFQATT and CDR2 SNEGSKA come from the germline V gene (reference sequence). There are 12 residues in the CDR3. Between the trimmed V and J ends, which lost 2 bases and 2 bases, there was a span of 6 bases. The DNA of the CDR3 is TGCAGTGCTAGAACCGACAACTATGGCTACACCTTC. Translating it yields CSARTDNYGYTF.

V is TRBV4-3 and J is TRBJ2-2; D may be TRBD2 (5 bases). Germline V gene lookup returns CDR1 LGHNA and CDR2 YSLEER. The CDR3 spans 15 residues. The V gene lost 3 bases and the J gene lost 1 base, with 9 bases spanning the gap. The CDR3 DNA follows: TGCGCCAGCAGCCACGGGGTTAAGAACACCGGGGAGCTGTTTTTT. Its protein product is CASSHGVKNTGELFF.

This clonotype was counted a few times. This rearrangement joins TRBV10-1 to TRBJ1-1, with D perhaps matching TRBD1 (6 bases). This CDR3 comprises 14 residues. CDR1 is WNHNN, CDR2 SYGVQD, per germline (reference sequence). V was clipped by 1 base and J by 4 bases, with 10 bases between them. DNA for the CDR3: TGCGCCAGCAGTGAGTACAGGGTAGCCACTGAAGCTTTCTTT. Translation gives CASSEYRVATEAFF.

This clonotype appeared a single time. The gene calls are TRBV2 and TRBJ2-5; 7 bases map to TRBD1. The trim removed 1 base at V and 1 base at J, leaving 3 bases unmatched. The CDR3 length is 15 residues. CDR1 and CDR2 from the germline V gene are SNHLY and FYNNEI. The DNA of the CDR3 is TGTGCCAGCAGTGAAGGGGACAGTACCCAAGAGACCCAGTACTTC. The encoded protein is CASSEGDSTQETQYF.

V usage is TRBV7-2 and J usage is TRBJ2-5; no firm D call. Germline-derived CDR1 and CDR2 are SGHTA and FQGNSA. The V and J ends lost 1 base and 1 base respectively, with 4 bases between them. This CDR3 has 13 residues. The CDR3, as DNA: TGTGCCAGCAGCTTAGAACCCCAAGAGACCCAGTACTTC. Amino acid sequence: CASSLEPQETQYF. The complete variable domain, with remaining parts taken from reference TRBV7-2 and TRBJ2-5, reads GAGVSQSPSNKVTEKGKDVELRCDPISGHTALYWYRQSLGQGLEFLIYFQGNSAPDKSGLPSDRFSAERTGGSVSTLTIQRTQQEDSAVYLCASSLEPQETQYFGPGTRLLVL.